This T cell receptor (beta chain) was recovered during a study of CD8 T cell repertoires and HIV-1 epitope variants. As for the study in general: Twenty-five autologous and known Gag and Nef epitope variant peptides each stimulated T cells separately. Epitopes were three Gag families plus Nef HW9 and YT9. An uncultured baseline aliquot held 1M T cells. Overall study findings and caveats: The TAALDMSHF plasma variant had no responses, unlike KF9 (about five clonotypes) and HW9 (one).

Germline assignment: CDR1 SEHNR and CDR2 FQNEAQ (reference sequence). CDR3 size: 17 residues. V was clipped by 5 bases and J by 1 base; unmatched bases: 12. With regard to this clone: The antigen is unknown.

Repertoires were generated with immunoSEQ multiplex PCR, while TCRdb's copy carries only in-frame clones and drops some. Among roughly 5,700 clones listed, less than 70% were seen once. The TCR sequence derives from a male donor with HIV. Sequences were obtained from cultured CD8+ T cells derived from PBMCs. The gene calls are TRBV7-9 and TRBJ2-3, with 7 bases matching TRBD2. CDR3 bases: TGTGCCAGCAGCCCGGGGGGTGGGGGAGCTGGCACAGATACGCAGTATTTT. Its protein product is CASSPGGGGAGTDTQYF.